The rows below give T cell receptor beta chains drawn from one sample of a study of T cell repertoires in cytomegalovirus infection. These receptors have no known antigen. A single record per CDR3 protein comes from TCRdb applying MiXCR to the reads. Here the sample spans 300,000 or so distinct CDR3 sequences, around 25% being singletons. Here the sequenced sample was cultured PBMCs, taken from culture after CMV antigen stimulation. The receptors come from a human donor in good health (CMV status not recorded). Some clones in this sample may be carry-over from other donors' samples. Each CDR3 is given with its conserved first and last residue. Each record gives: clone size, J gene, D gene, V gene, CDR3 DNA, CDR3 protein. D genes are given only for firm matches. Rows give clone size only sometimes, using once, few, many, or a class for an expanded clone.

clone size: NA
J gene: TRBJ1-1
D gene: NA
V gene: TRBV6-5
CDR3 DNA: TGTGCCAGCAGTTACTCAGGGGGAACGGGCACTGAAGCTTTCTTT
CDR3 protein: CASSYSGGTGTEAFF

clone size: NA
J gene: TRBJ1-2
D gene: NA
V gene: TRBV19
CDR3 DNA: TGTGCCAGTAGTAGGAATAACTATGGCTACACCTTC
CDR3 protein: CASSRNNYGYTF

clone size: NA
J gene: TRBJ2-1
D gene: NA
V gene: TRBV18
CDR3 DNA: TGTGCCAGCTCACCACCAGCAACGCGGGCCAATGAGCAGTTCTTC
CDR3 protein: CASSPPATRANEQFF

clone size: few
J gene: TRBJ1-5
D gene: TRBD1
V gene: TRBV5-8
CDR3 DNA: TGTGCCAGCAGCTTCCCGAGACAGGGGGGGCATCAGCCCCAGCATTTT
CDR3 protein: CASSFPRQGGHQPQHF

clone size: few
J gene: TRBJ2-4
D gene: TRBD1
V gene: TRBV4-3
CDR3 DNA: TGCGCCAGCAGCCAAGAGCCCGCCGGGACAGAGGAGTCGAACATTCAGTACTTC
CDR3 protein: CASSQEPAGTEESNIQYF

clone size: NA
J gene: TRBJ2-5
D gene: NA
V gene: TRBV5-3
CDR3 DNA: TGTGCCATTAGAGAGGGGCGGTCGGAGACCCAGTACTTC
CDR3 protein: CAIREGRSETQYF

clone size: few
J gene: TRBJ2-5
D gene: NA
V gene: TRBV7-3
CDR3 DNA: TGTGCCAGCAGCGGGGAGTCGGAGACCCAGTACTTC
CDR3 protein: CASSGESETQYF

clone size: few
J gene: TRBJ1-2
D gene: NA
V gene: TRBV3-1
CDR3 DNA: TGTGCCAGCCAATCGACCAGGGACAATAACTATGGCTACACCTTC
CDR3 protein: CASQSTRDNNYGYTF

clone size: many
J gene: TRBJ1-6
D gene: NA
V gene: TRBV7-2
CDR3 DNA: TGTGCCAGCAGCTTACCCGCTTTGGGGGTAGATAATTCACCCCTCCACTTT
CDR3 protein: CASSLPALGVDNSPLHF

clone size: NA
J gene: TRBJ2-3
D gene: NA
V gene: TRBV11-2
CDR3 DNA: TGTGCCAGCAGCTTAGGGGGGCTACTCACGCAGTATTTT
CDR3 protein: CASSLGGLLTQYF